The sequence of this T cell receptor (beta chain) was determined in a study of regulatory and conventional T cells in RAG deficiency. Notes on the study in general: Treg unique TCR beta sequences were approximately 100-fold fewer in Omenn syndrome and CID/AS patients than controls. Sorted Omenn CD25-high CD127-low cells may not be bona fide Tregs.

Blood CD4+ CD25-low CD127-high conventional T cells supplied the genomic DNA template. This CDR3 is 16 amino acids long. CDR1 and CDR2 (germline): SGHAT, FQNNGV. V dropped 6 bases and J dropped 1 base, with 18 bases sitting between them. Remarks on this clone: Its antigen is unidentified.

The data were produced by immunoSEQ multiplex PCR, yet TCRdb's version contains in-frame clones alone and is incomplete. The profile shows 20,000 to 25,000 clones, approximately 95% of them singletons. A further study also used this sample, focusing on regulatory T cells. That investigation notes: Amplification used 52 TRBV primers and 13 TRBJ primers.

The sequence derives from a human donor in good health. Sample: CD25- CD4+ T cells sorted from blood. This chain uses TRBV11-2 with TRBJ1-1; D remains ambiguous. The CDR3 is CASSNFRPSGNTEAFF. Written as DNA, the CDR3 is TGTGCCAGCAGTAACTTTCGACCCTCGGGGAACACTGAAGCTTTCTTT. Using reference TRBV11-2 and TRBJ1-1 for the parts outside the CDR3, the full variable domain is EAGVAQSPRYKIIEKRQSVAFWCNPISGHATLYWYQQILGQGPKLLIQFQNNGVVDDSQLPKDRFSAERLKGVDSTLKIQPAKLEDSAVYLCASSNFRPSGNTEAFFGQGTRLTVV.